These 17 T cell receptor beta chains originate from one sample sequenced in a study of regulatory T cells in long-lasting Graves disease. The time point: newly diagnosed GD, antithyroid drugs for less than 3 months. After RNA was extracted from PBMCs, the TCR library was made from it. Relying on iRepertoire HTBI primers and Arm-PCR of CDR3 regions, the team built TCR beta libraries. TCRdb independently ran MiXCR on the multiplex PCR reads; one entry per CDR3 protein. Found here are 300,000 to 450,000 distinct CDR3 sequences, about 16% of them singletons; the top ten hold about 20%. Here the sequenced sample was peripheral blood mononuclear cells (PBMCs), taken at new diagnosis, from a patient treated with antithyroid drugs. The source is a female donor with Graves disease.

This clonotype has at least ten counts. The rearrangement uses TRBV20-1 and TRBJ2-7, with 7 bases matching TRBD1. The germline gives CDR1 DFQATT, CDR2 SNEGSKA (reference sequence). V shed 1 base, J shed 2 bases, and the junction held 8 bases outside the gene matches. The CDR3 contains 15 residues. CDR3 protein: CSARVGGSGPYEQYF. The CDR3 nucleotides read TGCAGTGCTAGAGTAGGGGGCAGCGGACCCTACGAGCAGTACTTC.

The chain uses TRBV11-2 and TRBJ2-7; 7 bases agree with TRBD1. The CDR3 is 16 residues long. V lost 5 bases to trimming and J lost 3 bases; unmatched junction nucleotides: 13. Germline assignment: CDR1 SGHAT and CDR2 FQNNGV. CDR3 coding DNA: TGTGCCAGCAGCCCATCGGTCGGACAGGCCTTCTACGAGCAGTACTTC. This codes for CASSPSVGQAFYEQYF. Supplemented by reference TRBV11-2 and TRBJ2-7, the full variable domain reads EAGVAQSPRYKIIEKRQSVAFWCNPISGHATLYWYQQILGQGPKLLIQFQNNGVVDDSQLPKDRFSAERLKGVDSTLKIQPAKLEDSAVYLCASSPSVGQAFYEQYFGPGTRLTVT.

The chain couples TRBV6-2 or TRBV6-3 to TRBJ2-7; TRBD2 matches at 10 bases. Germline values: CDR1 MNHEY, CDR2 SVGEGT. V shed 8 bases, J shed 1 base, and the junction held 11 bases outside the gene matches. This CDR3 has 16 amino acids. CDR3 region: CASSSLAGVPSYEQYF. CDR3 nucleotides: TGTGCCAGCTCAAGTCTAGCGGGGGTTCCGTCCTACGAGCAGTACTTC.

This clonotype was seen repeatedly, ten times or more. This chain uses TRBV12-3 or TRBV12-4 with TRBJ2-3; 11 nucleotides match TRBD2. This CDR3 is built from 15 residues. Trimming cost V 7 bases and J 5 bases; bases outside gene matches: 8. The CDR3 DNA sequence: TGTGCCAGCATCCGACTAGCGGGGAGGGGAGATACGCAGTATTTT. Protein sequence: CASIRLAGRGDTQYF.

The chain has TRBV9 and TRBJ2-2, with D uncertain. Germline loops: CDR1 SGDLS, CDR2 YYNGEE. V was clipped by 3 bases and J by 4 bases, with 19 bases between them. The CDR3 length is 17 residues. The DNA of the CDR3 is TGTGCCAGCAGCGCCCCCCGATTCTCCAACCCCACCGGGGAGCTGTTTTTT. This encodes CASSAPRFSNPTGELFF. Filled out from reference TRBV9 and TRBJ2-2, the complete variable domain reads DSGVTQTPKHLITATGQRVTLRCSPRSGDLSVYWYQQSLDQGLQFLIQYYNGEERAKGNILERFSAQQFPDLHSELNLSSLELGDSALYFCASSAPRFSNPTGELFFGEGSRLTVL.

This clonotype came up many times. This rearrangement joins TRBV4-1 to TRBJ2-7, with 8 positions matching TRBD1. The CDR3 has 15 amino acids. J lost 0 bases, V lost 2 bases, and 3 bases had no gene match. The germline CDR1 and CDR2 sequences are MGHRA and YSYEKL. This CDR3 reads CASSQSGTGSYEQYF. As DNA, the CDR3 is TGCGCCAGCAGCCAATCGGGGACAGGCTCCTACGAGCAGTACTTC.

Only a few counts were recorded for this clonotype. The chain links TRBV12-3 or TRBV12-4 to TRBJ1-2; D gene ambiguous. This CDR3 contains 13 residues. Trimming pared 2 bases from V and 10 bases from J, leaving 14 bases between. CDR3: CASSLTSSSDYTF. The CDR3 nucleotides read TGTGCCAGCAGTTTAACGTCCTCGAGTGACTACACCTTC.

This clonotype was detected many times. The chain combines TRBV12-3 or TRBV12-4 with TRBJ2-1; TRBD2 agrees at 7 bases. J gave up 15 bases and V 4 bases, and 6 bases lay outside the gene matches. The CDR3 runs 11 residues. CDR3 sequence (DNA): TGTGCCAGCAGTTCCGGGACTAAAGGGTTCTTC. Translating gives CASSSGTKGFF.

V usage is TRBV20-1 and J usage is TRBJ2-7; 9 bases match TRBD1. The germline V gene has CDR1 DFQATT and CDR2 SNEGSKA (reference sequence). The CDR3 runs 14 residues. The trim removed 4 bases at V and 5 bases at J, leaving 9 bases unmatched. The CDR3 here is CSANKGQGFNEQYF. For the CDR3, the DNA is TGCAGTGCTAATAAAGGACAGGGGTTCAACGAGCAGTACTTC.

This chain connects TRBV27 to TRBJ2-1; D call uncertain. The last part of the DNA fits TRBJ2-5 better; the J call may be wrong. Germline lookup yields CDR1 MNHEY and CDR2 SMNVEV (reference sequence). The length of the CDR3 is 14 residues. The CDR3 reads CASSSSIIQETQYF. CDR3 coding DNA: TGTGCCAGCAGTTCCTCAATAATCCAAGAGACCCAGTACTTC.

This clonotype has more than one count but fewer than ten. The gene calls are TRBV10-2 and TRBJ1-2; 8 bases line up with TRBD1. This CDR3 spans 12 amino acids. V was pared by 4 bases and J by 6 bases, with 1 base of the junction left unmatched. CDR1 WSHSY and CDR2 SAAADI come from the germline V gene. CDR3: CASSAGGDGYTF. In nucleotides, the CDR3 is TGCGCCAGCAGTGCAGGGGGCGATGGCTACACCTTC.

The table lists this clonotype with many counts. CDR3 amino acids: CSVDPTGTSEYNEQFF. CDR3 coding DNA: TGCAGCGTTGATCCCACCGGGACTAGCGAATACAATGAGCAGTTCTTC. The chain joins TRBV29-1 to TRBJ2-1; TRBD2 matches at 10 bases. Trimming took 3 bases from V and 4 from J; bases not matched to a gene: 9. This CDR3 spans 16 amino acids. Germline CDR1 SQVTM, CDR2 ANQGSEA.

This clonotype was recorded only once. The CDR3 loop is CASSYMSYEQYF. The CDR3 coding sequence is TGTGCCAGCAGTTACATGAGTTACGAGCAGTACTTC. The V call is TRBV6-9, the J call TRBJ2-7; no clear D. Trimming took off 3 bases at V and 4 bases at J, with 7 bases between the two ends. This CDR3 is 12 amino acids long. Germline CDR1 reads MNHGY; CDR2 reads SVAAGI.

This chain connects TRBV6-1 to TRBJ2-1; 9 bases agree with TRBD2. Germline V CDR1 and CDR2: MNHNS, SASEGT. The ends lost 5 bases at V and 8 bases at J; junction bases unmatched: 10. There are 15 residues in the CDR3. CDR3 protein: CASSRRLAGRHEQFF. The DNA for the CDR3 is TGTGCCAGCAGTCGTCGGCTAGCGGGAAGGCATGAGCAGTTCTTC.

The chain uses TRBV5-1 and TRBJ1-3; D remains ambiguous. Germline assignment: CDR1 SGHRS and CDR2 YFSETQ. The CDR3 loop spans 15 amino acids. Trimming removed 1 base from V and 0 bases from J, with 8 bases in between. CDR3 bases: TGCGCCAGCAGCTTGTCTTGGACCTCTGGAAACACCATATATTTT. Its protein product is CASSLSWTSGNTIYF.

This clonotype was picked up many times. The V call is TRBV6-1, the J call TRBJ1-1, with 7 nucleotides matching TRBD1. The trim removed 6 bases at V and 2 bases at J, leaving 9 bases unmatched. Germline CDR1 MNHNS, CDR2 SASEGT. This CDR3 spans 15 amino acids. The CDR3 region is CASRSTGTANTEAFF. CDR3 DNA: TGTGCCAGCAGATCAACCGGGACAGCAAACACTGAAGCTTTCTTT.

V gene TRBV6-1 combines with J gene TRBJ2-3; D possibly corresponds to TRBD2 (6 bases). Per germline, CDR1 MNHNS and CDR2 SASEGT. V dropped 6 bases and J dropped 0 bases, with 10 bases sitting between them. The CDR3 is made up of 14 amino acids. The CDR3 region has the DNA TGTGCCAGCAGATTCGGACTAAGCACAGATACGCAGTATTTT. Translating gives CASRFGLSTDTQYF.